This T cell receptor (beta chain) was captured by sequencing in a study of molecular identifiers for immune sequencing clone quantification. CDR3 length equals 15 residues. From germline, CDR1 is SGHDT and CDR2 YYEEEE. As concerns this clonotype: Its antigen is unidentified. The junction does not match germline at one end; this may be a read error.

The study's findings and limits: The study reportedly detected spiked Jurkat TCR RNA from one cell among 990,000 or so naive cells.

Library preparation followed earlier protocols using designated TCR primers. TCRdb ran MiXCR on the PCR reads and lists one entry per CDR3 protein. Here the sample spans about 100,000 distinct CDR3 sequences, roughly 38% being singletons. The authors gated naive CD8 T cells as CD8+CD4-CCR7+CD45RA+ for sorting. This sequence originates from a human donor in good health. Some libraries in this study had Jurkat cell RNA spiked in. J is TRBJ1-1 and V is TRBV5-6; D may be TRBD1 (6 bases). Sequenced material: naive CD8+ T cells from blood, with Jurkat cell RNA spiked in. Subset specified: FACS-sorted CD8+CD4-CCR7+CD45RA+ naive T cells. The CDR3 here is CASSLPGQKNTEASF. The CDR3 nucleotides read TGTGCCAGCAGCTTGCCCGGACAGAAGAACACTGAAGCTTCCTTT.